These T cell receptor beta chains were read from a single sample in a study of control samples from healthy donors and cancer patients. Measured with immunoSEQ multiplex PCR; TCRdb has only the in-frame clones, and not every one. The profile shows around 150,000 clones, around 95% of them singletons. The sequencing sample was made of blood. These receptors all come from a woman aged 40 to 50 in good health. The CDR3 runs from the conserved cysteine through the conserved F or W. D genes are given only for firm matches. Size is stated for part of the rows, as once, few or many counts, or as a class when the clone is expanded.

TGTGCCAGCAGTGAAGGTGATCCCTGGGTCCAGCTTGGGGAGAGCACAGATACGCAGTATTTT,CASSEGDPWVQLGESTDTQYF,TRBV6-1,NA,TRBJ2-3,NA
TGTGCCAGCAGTCCGTTATTAGCGGGAGTATTGGAGACCCAGTACTTC,CASSPLLAGVLETQYF,TRBV27,TRBD2,TRBJ2-5,NA
TGTGCCAGCAGTGAGGGGGACTGGTACTCCTATAATTCACCCCTCCACTTT,CASSEGDWYSYNSPLHF,TRBV6-1,NA,TRBJ1-6,NA
TGTGCCACCAGTTTCAGCTATGGGCACTATGGCTACACCTTC,CATSFSYGHYGYTF,TRBV15,NA,TRBJ1-2,NA
TGTGCCAGCAAACTGACAGGGCGTCAGCCCCAGCATTTT,CASKLTGRQPQHF,TRBV6-5,TRBD1,TRBJ1-5,NA
TGCAGTGCTAGTCCTATCCGGGAGCAGTTCTTC,CSASPIREQFF,TRBV20-1,NA,TRBJ2-1,NA
TGCGCCAGCAGGGAGGACTTGTGGGGAAACACCATATATTTT,CASREDLWGNTIYF,TRBV5-1,NA,TRBJ1-3,NA
TGTGCCAGCAGTGAGCGGGACGAAGGAGGGGAGCTGTTTTTT,CASSERDEGGELFF,TRBV6-4,NA,TRBJ2-2,many
TGCGCCAGCAGGGACCGGGACAGGGATTCACCCCTCCACTTT,CASRDRDRDSPLHF,TRBV4-1,TRBD1,TRBJ1-6,NA
TGTGCCAGCAGCTTAGGTTGGGCCCCCTACAATGAGCAGTTCTTC,CASSLGWAPYNEQFF,TRBV9,NA,TRBJ2-1,once
TGTGCCAGTAGTATTCGTCGCGGACTAGCGGGATCGGTCACCGGGGAGCTGTTTTTT,CASSIRRGLAGSVTGELFF,TRBV19,TRBD2,TRBJ2-2,NA
TGTGCCAGCAGCTTAGCGGGGCCTAGAAACATTCAGTACTTC,CASSLAGPRNIQYF,TRBV7-2,NA,TRBJ2-4,NA
TGTGCCAGCAGCTTCGTCGGGCCACCTAATGAAAAACTGTTTTTT,CASSFVGPPNEKLFF,TRBV5-5,NA,TRBJ1-4,NA
TGTGCCAGCAGCTTAGGTGGGACTAGCGGGTTCACAGATACGCAGTATTTT,CASSLGGTSGFTDTQYF,TRBV7-2,TRBD2,TRBJ2-3,once
TGCAGTGCTAGAGATCCGGGTGGCTACACCTTC,CSARDPGGYTF,TRBV20-1,NA,TRBJ1-2,NA
TGTGCCAGCTCCCCCGCGGGGGCGGGAGTCCCGAATGAGCAGTTCTTC,CASSPAGAGVPNEQFF,TRBV18,NA,TRBJ2-1,NA
TGTGCCAGCTCACCAAGGGATACAGCAGCGTACTCTGGAAACACCATATATTTT,CASSPRDTAAYSGNTIYF,TRBV18,NA,TRBJ1-3,NA
TGTGCCAGCAGCTTAGAGTTTGGCGGGGGCCAAAGGTTCGGGGAGCTGTTTTTT,CASSLEFGGGQRFGELFF,TRBV7-2,NA,TRBJ2-2,NA
TGCGCCAGCAGCTTGGAGGGCGGGGGCAGAGATACGCAGTATTTT,CASSLEGGGRDTQYF,TRBV5-1,NA,TRBJ2-3,NA
TGCGCCAGCAGCAAAGGGGACAGTTCGGATGAGCAGTTCTTC,CASSKGDSSDEQFF,TRBV5-1,TRBD1,TRBJ2-1,NA
TGTGCCAGCAGCCAAGACAGGGGACTAGCGGGACAAACAGATACGCAGTATTTT,CASSQDRGLAGQTDTQYF,TRBV3-1/TRBV3-2,TRBD2,TRBJ2-3,NA
TGTGCCAGCAGTCAGCGGGGCGATCAGCCCCAGCATTTT,CASSQRGDQPQHF,TRBV9,NA,TRBJ1-5,NA
TGTGCCAGCAGCAGGACCAATCGGAATTCACCCCTCCACTTT,CASSRTNRNSPLHF,TRBV3-1/TRBV3-2,NA,TRBJ1-6,once
TGTACCAGCAGTGCTATGTGGGGTAATTCACCCCTCCACTTT,CTSSAMWGNSPLHF,TRBV6-4,NA,TRBJ1-6,NA
TGTGCCAGCAGCTCCCGGGACTTGAACACTGAAGCTTTCTTT,CASSSRDLNTEAFF,TRBV7-2,NA,TRBJ1-1,NA
TGTGCCAGCAGCGCGGACGGCAATCAGCCCCAGCATTTT,CASSADGNQPQHF,TRBV11-2,NA,TRBJ1-5,NA
TGTGCCAGCAGTGACAGGGGAAGTTCTAATTCACCCCTCCACTTT,CASSDRGSSNSPLHF,TRBV25-1,NA,TRBJ1-6,NA
TGTGCCAGCAGCATGACAGGGGGTCATCAGCCCCAGCATTTT,CASSMTGGHQPQHF,TRBV7-2,TRBD1,TRBJ1-5,NA
TGTGCCAGCAGCCCGGGACAGGGGACGACTGAAGCTTTCTTT,CASSPGQGTTEAFF,TRBV5-4,TRBD1,TRBJ1-1,NA
TGCGCCAGCAGTGAGGCAGGTACCGCTAACTATGGCTACACCTTC,CASSEAGTANYGYTF,TRBV10-2,NA,TRBJ1-2,NA
TGTGCCAGCCTTCTGGGCACGGAGGGCGTTAGCTATGGCTACACCTTC,CASLLGTEGVSYGYTF,TRBV2,NA,TRBJ1-2,NA
TGTGCCAGCAGTTTAATACAACCTACAGGGAACACTGAAGCTTTCTTT,CASSLIQPTGNTEAFF,TRBV27,NA,TRBJ1-1,NA
TGCGCCAGCAGCCGGGACAGTGATGAAAAACTGTTTTTT,CASSRDSDEKLFF,TRBV10-2,TRBD1,TRBJ1-4,NA
TGTGCCAGCAGTGTGGAGTTGGACAGGGACAACTATGGCTACACCTTC,CASSVELDRDNYGYTF,TRBV2,TRBD1,TRBJ1-2,NA
TGTGCCAGCAGCCCCAGCGCAGATAGGGCGACCGGGGAGCTGTTTTTT,CASSPSADRATGELFF,TRBV5-4,NA,TRBJ2-2,NA
TGTGCCAGCAGTCGAGGCTACGAGCAGTACTTC,CASSRGYEQYF,TRBV6-5,NA,TRBJ2-7,NA
TGTGCCATAAGTGTTAGCGGTGGAAACACCATATATTTT,CAISVSGGNTIYF,TRBV10-3,NA,TRBJ1-3,NA
TGCGCCAGCAGCCAAGGACGGGGGTTAAGGAAGGACTATGGCTACACCTTC,CASSQGRGLRKDYGYTF,TRBV4-1,NA,TRBJ1-2,NA
TGCGCCAGCAGCCGGGACTTGAGCTCCTACGAGCAGTACTTC,CASSRDLSSYEQYF,TRBV10-1,NA,TRBJ2-7,NA
TGCAGCGCTATACTAGCGGTAAGGGCAGATACGCAGTATTTT,CSAILAVRADTQYF,TRBV29-1,TRBD2,TRBJ2-3,NA
TGCGCCAGCAGCTTGGCCGGCGGGGGGGCCGGAGAGACCCAGTACTTC,CASSLAGGGAGETQYF,TRBV5-1,TRBD2,TRBJ2-5,NA
TGTGCCAGCGGGAAGCTGATAAACACTGAAGCTTTCTTT,CASGKLINTEAFF,TRBV6-6,NA,TRBJ1-1,NA
TGTGCCAGCAGCCCGGACGGGGTAGGCTACGAGCAGTACTTC,CASSPDGVGYEQYF,TRBV11-2,NA,TRBJ2-7,NA
TGTGCCAGCAGCTTATCCACTGAAGCTTTCTTT,CASSLSTEAFF,TRBV7-8,NA,TRBJ1-1,NA
TGTGCCAGCAGCTTGGCGGGAGCAAACTACGAGCAGTACTTC,CASSLAGANYEQYF,TRBV11-2,TRBD2,TRBJ2-7,NA
TGTGCCAGCAGTCCTAGCGGGGCCTTTTTGGGCGAGCAGTACTTC,CASSPSGAFLGEQYF,TRBV2,TRBD2,TRBJ2-7,NA
TGTGCCAGCAGCGCCTTCCTGGGTGCAACCGGGGAGCTGTTTTTT,CASSAFLGATGELFF,TRBV9,NA,TRBJ2-2,NA
TGTGCCAGCAGTTCGGAAGAGGTTGAAAAACTGTTTTTT,CASSSEEVEKLFF,TRBV28,NA,TRBJ1-4,once
TGTGCCAGCAGTTTTCGGACGGTCCGGGAGACCCAGTACTTC,CASSFRTVRETQYF,TRBV2,NA,TRBJ2-5,NA
TGTGCCAGCAGTGAAGTTTGGTCGGTCAACTATGGCTACACCTTC,CASSEVWSVNYGYTF,TRBV6-1,NA,TRBJ1-2,NA
TGTGCCAGCAGCCGGCAGGGGGCTTCGGGCTATGGCTACACCTTC,CASSRQGASGYGYTF,TRBV7-3,TRBD1,TRBJ1-2,NA
TGTGCCAGCAGCTTACGGGGATGGGATTCACCCCTCCACTTT,CASSLRGWDSPLHF,TRBV7-2,NA,TRBJ1-6,NA
TGTGCCAGCAGCTCTCCTAGCGGGGCCGGTGGCTACACCTTC,CASSSPSGAGGYTF,TRBV11-2,NA,TRBJ1-2,NA
TGTGCCAGCAGTTCACACGCTGAAGCTTTCTTT,CASSSHAEAFF,TRBV6-2/TRBV6-3,NA,TRBJ1-1,once
TGTGCCAGCAGCTTACTCATTGACACTGAAGCTTTCTTT,CASSLLIDTEAFF,TRBV7-2,NA,TRBJ1-1,once